The 30 T cell receptor beta chains presented below share a single source sample, sequenced in a study of shared clonotypes between healthy human individuals. Here immunoSEQ multiplex PCR was the method, and the copy in TCRdb shows in-frame clones only, minus some. The sample lists about 1.1 million clones; around 77% were seen once. The sample taken for sequencing was memory CD4+ T cells from PBMCs. Subset in this sample: CD45RA-negative fraction. Receptors were obtained from a man aged 18-30 years in good health. Some clones in this sample may be carry-over from other donors' samples.

The chain uses TRBV6-1 and TRBJ2-1; D might be TRBD1 (5 bases). The CDR3 is 15 residues long. The germline gives CDR1 MNHNS, CDR2 SASEGT. Trimming pared 4 bases from V and 0 bases from J, leaving 10 bases between. CDR3 sequence (DNA): TGTGCCAGCAGTGGACAGCTAAACTCCTACAATGAGCAGTTCTTC. It encodes CASSGQLNSYNEQFF.

The chain joins TRBV28 to TRBJ1-2; D perhaps matches TRBD1 (6 bases). V was clipped by 4 bases and J by 2 bases, with 11 bases between them. Germline V CDR1 and CDR2: MDHEN, SYDVKM. The CDR3 totals 14 residues. The CDR3: CASSSQQGNYGYTF. As DNA, the CDR3 is TGTGCCAGCAGTTCTCAACAGGGAAACTATGGCTACACCTTC.

This sequence joins TRBV5-6 and TRBJ2-3, with TRBD2 identical over 10 bases. The V gene end was trimmed by 5 bases and the J gene end by 3 bases; junction bases not matched to a gene: 3. Germline lookup yields CDR1 SGHDT and CDR2 YYEEEE. The CDR3 runs 14 residues. The CDR3 loop reads CASSPGLATDTQYF. The CDR3 region has the DNA TGTGCCAGCAGTCCGGGACTAGCGACAGATACGCAGTATTTT. Full variable domain (remainder filled in from reference TRBV5-6 and TRBJ2-3): DAGVTQSPTHLIKTRGQQVTLRCSPKSGHDTVSWYQQALGQGPQFIFQYYEEEERQRGNFPDRFSGHQFPNYSSELNVNALLLGDSALYLCASSPGLATDTQYFGPGTRLTVL.

This clone showed up just once. V is TRBV28 and J is TRBJ2-1; 16 bases agree with TRBD2. The CDR3 is 21 amino acids. V shed 4 bases, J shed 7 bases, and the junction held 19 bases outside the gene matches. Germline-derived CDR1 and CDR2 are MDHEN and SYDVKM. CDR3 amino acids: CASSSSKDKGTSGRGRNEQFF. The CDR3 bases are TGTGCCAGCAGTTCCTCGAAGGATAAAGGGACTAGCGGGAGGGGTCGAAATGAGCAGTTCTTC.

This clone has a single count. This sequence joins TRBV7-9 and TRBJ1-5, with D possibly TRBD1 on 6 matching bases. The CDR3 is made up of 15 amino acids. V was cut by 1 base and J by 6 bases, with 13 bases left in between. Germline V gives CDR1 SEHNR, CDR2 FQNEAQ (reference sequence). The CDR3 reads CASSLVGNRAQPQHF. DNA for the CDR3: TGTGCCAGCAGCTTAGTAGGAAACAGGGCTCAGCCCCAGCATTTT.

The rearrangement uses TRBV19 and TRBJ1-5, with 8 bases aligning to TRBD1. CDR1 LNHDA and CDR2 SQIVND come from the germline V gene (reference sequence). The trim removed 7 bases at V and 0 bases at J, leaving 5 bases unmatched. The CDR3 runs 15 residues. CDR3 coding DNA: TGTGCCAGTACCTGGACAGGGCCTAGCAATCAGCCCCAGCATTTT. Amino acids: CASTWTGPSNQPQHF.

V usage is TRBV28 and J usage is TRBJ2-3, with 12 nucleotides matching TRBD2. Losses at the gene ends were 3 bases for V and 0 bases for J; bases not matched to a gene: 7. This CDR3 is 18 amino acids long. In germline, CDR1 is MDHEN, CDR2 SYDVKM. CDR3 coding DNA: TGTGCCAGCAGTTTTGGGCTAGCGGGAGGGCCTAGCACAGATACGCAGTATTTT. Its protein is CASSFGLAGGPSTDTQYF.

The CDR3 loop reads CASSLRAPASGNTIYF. Written as DNA, the CDR3 is TGTGCCAGCAGCTTAAGGGCCCCGGCCTCTGGAAACACCATATATTTT. The rearrangement links TRBV7-9 to TRBJ1-3; D not certain. Germline CDR1 SEHNR, CDR2 FQNEAQ (reference sequence). V was clipped by 2 bases and J by 0 bases, with 11 bases between them. This CDR3 region has 16 residues.

The V gene is TRBV5-8, the J gene TRBJ2-3; TRBD2 matches at 15 bases. J gave up 5 bases and V 4 bases, and 5 bases lay outside the gene matches. This CDR3 has 16 amino acids. CDR1 is SGHTS and CDR2 is YDEGEE in the germline V gene. The CDR3 DNA sequence: TGTGCCAGCAGCCCAAGGACTAGCGGGAGGGGAGATACGCAGTATTTT. Translation gives CASSPRTSGRGDTQYF.

Points on this clone: This may be a read error: a much more frequent sequence differs by one nucleotide. At the DNA level, this CDR3 is encoded by other sequences in the same sample as well. The chain joins TRBV6-1 to TRBJ1-5; TRBD1 matches at 7 bases. After removal of 6 bases from V and 2 bases from J, the junction contained 1 base not matched to a gene. This CDR3 is built from 13 residues. Germline CDR1 is MNHNS and CDR2 is SASEGT. In DNA, the CDR3 is TGTGCCAGCAGGGGGACAGGCAATCAGCCCCAGCATTTT. This encodes CASRGTGNQPQHF.

The chain employs TRBV4-1 and TRBJ2-5; perhaps TRBD1 as D (5 bases). CDR3 length: 15 amino acids. Germline lookup yields CDR1 MGHRA and CDR2 YSYEKL. Trimming took 1 base from V and 7 from J, leaving 16 bases between them. In DNA, the CDR3 is TGCGCCAGCAGCCAAGTTGGGGAAGGGGTGCGGACCCAGTACTTC. It translates to CASSQVGEGVRTQYF.

This clone was detected only a few times. The chain joins TRBV28 to TRBJ2-7; a possible D gene is TRBD1 (5 bases). Germline V gene lookup returns CDR1 MDHEN and CDR2 SYDVKM. The CDR3 extends over 13 amino acids. Trimming left V 4 bases short and J 2 bases short, with 9 bases between. The CDR3 DNA follows: TGTGCCAGCAGTTCCCTGGACACCTACGAGCAGTACTTC. Amino acids: CASSSLDTYEQYF.

V gene TRBV27 combines with J gene TRBJ2-3, with TRBD1 identical over 10 bases. The J segment lost 4 bases and the V segment lost 2 bases, leaving 12 bases of the junction unmatched. This CDR3 contains 18 residues. The germline gives CDR1 MNHEY, CDR2 SMNVEV (reference sequence). CDR3 DNA: TGTGCCAGCAGTTTAATCCCCGACAGGGGGCTGCGGGCAGATACGCAGTATTTT. It codes for CASSLIPDRGLRADTQYF.

This sequence joins TRBV7-3 and TRBJ2-1; 12 bases are a match to TRBD2. The germline V gene has CDR1 SGHTA and CDR2 FQGTGA. V dropped 2 bases and J dropped 7; count of bases not matched to a gene: 15. This CDR3 contains 19 residues. The CDR3: CASSLGTSGRPGPRNEQFF. In nucleotides, the CDR3 is TGTGCCAGCAGCTTAGGTACTAGCGGGAGGCCTGGTCCGCGTAATGAGCAGTTCTTC.

Comment on this clone: The junction shows a germline mismatch at one end, possibly a read error. V is TRBV7-9 and J is TRBJ1-1; D gene uncertain. Germline V gene data show CDR1 as SEHNR and CDR2 as FQNEAQ (reference sequence). The CDR3 is 15 residues long. The CDR3 DNA sequence: TGTGCCAGCAGCTTAGGCTCTGCCCTGAATACTGAAGCTTTCTTT. This translates into CASSLGSALNTEAFF.

On this clone itself: The sample contains more than one DNA sequence encoding this CDR3. This chain uses TRBV5-4 with TRBJ1-2; tentatively, D is TRBD1 (5 bases). This CDR3 spans 13 amino acids. Germline CDR1 reads SGHNT; CDR2 reads YYREEE (reference sequence). The V and J ends lost 2 bases and 2 bases respectively, with 7 bases between them. The DNA for the CDR3 is TGTGCCAGCAGCTTCGACAGAAACTATGGCTACACCTTC. Residues: CASSFDRNYGYTF.

This rearrangement joins TRBV29-1 to TRBJ2-2; D remains ambiguous. This CDR3 has 14 amino acids. Per germline, CDR1 SQVTM and CDR2 ANQGSEA. Trimming removed 3 bases from V and 0 bases from J, with 8 bases in between. The CDR3 DNA reads TGCAGCGTTGAGAGGAGATCGAACACCGGGGAGCTGTTTTTT. It specifies CSVERRSNTGELFF.

The chain has TRBV19 and TRBJ1-1, with a tentative D call TRBD1 (5 bases). V was cut by 5 bases and J by 5 bases, with 12 bases left in between. Looked up from germline, CDR1 is LNHDA and CDR2 is SQIVND (reference sequence). The CDR3 is 13 residues long. The CDR3 coding sequence is TGTGCCAGTAGTCAAGAACGGGGGACTGAAGCTTTCTTT. Amino acids: CASSQERGTEAFF.

The chain is built from TRBV7-9 and TRBJ1-4, with D perhaps TRBD1 (5 bases). CDR3 size: 15 residues. Looked up from germline, CDR1 is SEHNR and CDR2 is FQNEAQ (reference sequence). V was shortened by 1 base and J by 8 bases, with 14 bases between the two germline ends. In nucleotides, the CDR3 is TGTGCCAGCAGCTTAGGTTGGGGGAATCCGGAAAAACTGTTTTTT. Translation: CASSLGWGNPEKLFF.

The V gene is TRBV5-8, the J gene TRBJ2-3, with unresolved D. Germline CDR1 reads SGHTS; CDR2 reads YDEGEE. CDR3 length: 14 amino acids. Deletions cut 3 bases from V and 0 bases from J, with 8 bases between. The DNA of the CDR3 is TGTGCCAGCAGCTCGGCCACTAGCACAGATACGCAGTATTTT. It is translated as CASSSATSTDTQYF.

The count of this clone is one. For the CDR3, the DNA is TGTGCCAGCAGCTTGGCGGTAGCGCAAGAGACCCAGTACTTC. Translation gives CASSLAVAQETQYF. This chain connects TRBV5-6 to TRBJ2-5; tentative D call: TRBD2 (5 bases). V was clipped by 0 bases and J by 2 bases, with 8 bases between them. Per the germline V gene, CDR1 is SGHDT and CDR2 is YYEEEE. This CDR3 region has 14 residues.

The rearrangement uses TRBV18 and TRBJ2-7; no definite D call. Per germline, CDR1 KGHSH and CDR2 LQKENI. This CDR3 comprises 15 residues. The V end was cut by 6 bases, the J end by 0 bases, with 15 bases between. Here the CDR3 reads CASSLERVRSYEQYF. The CDR3 DNA is TGTGCCAGCTCCCTCGAAAGGGTACGCTCCTACGAGCAGTACTTC.

The chain combines TRBV5-1 with TRBJ1-4, with TRBD1 as a possible D gene (5 bases). This CDR3 is 16 amino acids long. The ends were cut back, 4 bases at V and 0 bases at J, with 13 bases in the middle. Germline assignment: CDR1 SGHRS and CDR2 YFSETQ. In nucleotides, the CDR3 is TGCGCCAGCAGCCGGGGGGGAGTCGCAACTAATGAAAAACTGTTTTTT. It yields the protein CASSRGGVATNEKLFF.

The genes are TRBV7-8 and TRBJ2-1; possibly TRBD2 for D (5 bases). Trimming left V 4 bases short and J 7 bases short, with 14 bases between. This CDR3 contains 14 residues. Germline V CDR1 and CDR2: SGHVS, FQNEAQ. For the CDR3, the DNA is TGTGCCAGCAGCTACGGCTCCGAGCGGAATGAGCAGTTCTTC. This codes for CASSYGSERNEQFF.

The V and J genes are TRBV5-4 and TRBJ1-2, with 7 bases fitting TRBD1. This CDR3 has 15 amino acids. Per the germline V gene, CDR1 is SGHNT and CDR2 is YYREEE (reference sequence). The ends lost 4 bases at V and 0 bases at J; junction bases unmatched: 6. The CDR3 DNA reads TGTGCCAGCAGCAAATGGGACAGATCTAACTATGGCTACACCTTC. Translating it yields CASSKWDRSNYGYTF.

This chain links TRBV28 with TRBJ1-2; D perhaps matches TRBD1 (5 bases). The CDR3 has 14 residues. V lost 3 bases to trimming and J lost 7 bases, with 15 bases between them. Per germline, CDR1 MDHEN and CDR2 SYDVKM. CDR3 residues: CASSFISRDVGYTF. In DNA, the CDR3 is TGTGCCAGCAGTTTCATATCCAGGGATGTTGGCTACACCTTC.

The genes are TRBV5-1 and TRBJ1-2; 7 bases agree with TRBD1. J was trimmed by 8 bases and V by 3 bases; bases with no gene match: 10. Per the germline V gene, CDR1 is SGHRS and CDR2 is YFSETQ. This CDR3 contains 14 residues. The CDR3 nucleotides read TGCGCCAGCAGCTCGTCGACAGGGAGTCACGGCTACACCTTC. The encoded protein is CASSSSTGSHGYTF.

CDR3 in amino acids: CAISGAGASYEQYF. In DNA, the CDR3 is TGTGCCATCAGTGGGGCGGGAGCCTCCTACGAGCAGTACTTC. The chain carries TRBV10-3 and TRBJ2-7; TRBD2 matches 7 bases. The CDR3 spans 14 residues. With V trimmed by 4 bases and J by 0 bases, 3 bases remained unmatched. Germline V gene sequence: CDR1 ENHRY, CDR2 SYGVKD.

CDR3 DNA sequence: TGTGCCAGCAGTTATGGGGGGGTAGGTCAGCCCCAGCATTTT. Translated: CASSYGGVGQPQHF. This chain uses TRBV6-5 with TRBJ1-5; possibly TRBD1 for D (5 bases). The CDR3 is made up of 14 amino acids. V was pared by 3 bases and J by 6 bases, with 12 bases between. Per the germline V gene, CDR1 is MNHEY and CDR2 is SVGAGI.

The rearrangement uses TRBV29-1 and TRBJ2-7; D may match TRBD1 or TRBD2 (5 bases each). Germline V gene data show CDR1 as SQVTM and CDR2 as ANQGSEA. Trimming took 4 bases from V and 6 from J, leaving 16 bases between them. CDR3 size: 13 residues. The CDR3 nucleotides are TGCAGCGTTGCACCTCAAGAGGGGTTCGAGCAGTACTTC. Translated: CSVAPQEGFEQYF.